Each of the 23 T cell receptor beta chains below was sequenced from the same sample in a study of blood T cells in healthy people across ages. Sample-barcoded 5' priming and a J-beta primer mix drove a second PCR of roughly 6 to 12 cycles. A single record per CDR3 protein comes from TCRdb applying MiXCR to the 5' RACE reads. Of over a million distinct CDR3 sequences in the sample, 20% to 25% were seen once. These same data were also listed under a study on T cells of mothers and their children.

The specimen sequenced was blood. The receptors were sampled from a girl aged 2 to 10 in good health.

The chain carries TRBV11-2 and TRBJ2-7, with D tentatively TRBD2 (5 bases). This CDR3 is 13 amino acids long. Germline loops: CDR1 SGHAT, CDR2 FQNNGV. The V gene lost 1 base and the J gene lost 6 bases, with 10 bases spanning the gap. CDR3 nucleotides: TGTGCCAGCAGCTTAGTCTTGGACTCCGAGCAGTACTTC. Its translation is CASSLVLDSEQYF. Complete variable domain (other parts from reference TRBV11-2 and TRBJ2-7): EAGVAQSPRYKIIEKRQSVAFWCNPISGHATLYWYQQILGQGPKLLIQFQNNGVVDDSQLPKDRFSAERLKGVDSTLKIQPAKLEDSAVYLCASSLVLDSEQYFGPGTRLTVT.

The CDR3 reads CASSTTRGNPVTDTQYF. DNA of the CDR3: TGTGCCAGCAGCACAACTAGGGGCAACCCTGTCACAGATACGCAGTATTTT. This chain links TRBV9 with TRBJ2-3; D may correspond to TRBD1 or TRBD2 (5 bases each). The CDR3 contains 17 residues. V was cut by 4 bases and J by 2 bases, with 20 bases left in between. CDR1 and CDR2 (germline): SGDLS, YYNGEE.

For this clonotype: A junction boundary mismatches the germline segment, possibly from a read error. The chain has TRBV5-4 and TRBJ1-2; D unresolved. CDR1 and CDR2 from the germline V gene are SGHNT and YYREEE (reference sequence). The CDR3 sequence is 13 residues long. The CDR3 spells CASSLRRENGYIF. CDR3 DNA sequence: TGTGCCAGCAGCTTACGTAGGGAAAATGGCTACATCTTC. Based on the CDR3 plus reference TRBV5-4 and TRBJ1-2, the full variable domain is ETGVTQSPTHLIKTRGQQVTLRCSSQSGHNTVSWYQQALGQGPQFIFQYYREEENGRGNFPPRFSGLQFPNYSSELNVNALELDDSALYLCASSLRRENGYIFGSGTRLTVV.

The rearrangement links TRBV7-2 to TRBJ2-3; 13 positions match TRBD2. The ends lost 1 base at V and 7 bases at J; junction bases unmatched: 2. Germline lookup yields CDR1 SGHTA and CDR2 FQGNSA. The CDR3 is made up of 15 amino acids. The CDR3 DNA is TGTGCCAGCAGCTTAGGACTAGCGGGGGGAAATACGCAGTATTTT. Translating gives CASSLGLAGGNTQYF.

This CDR3 reads CSASGLAGNSFSYEQYF. CDR3 DNA sequence: TGCAGTGCGTCCGGACTAGCGGGAAACTCTTTCTCCTACGAGCAGTACTTC. V and J are TRBV20-1 and TRBJ2-7; 12 bases fit TRBD2. V gave up 6 bases and J gave up 0 bases; unmatched junction bases: 12. Per the germline V gene, CDR1 is DFQATT and CDR2 is SNEGSKA (reference sequence). The CDR3 is 17 amino acids.

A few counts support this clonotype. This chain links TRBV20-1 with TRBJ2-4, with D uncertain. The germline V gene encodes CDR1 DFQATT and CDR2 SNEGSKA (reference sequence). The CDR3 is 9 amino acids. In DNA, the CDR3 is TGCAATCTGGGGAACATTCAGTACTTC. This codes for CNLGNIQYF.

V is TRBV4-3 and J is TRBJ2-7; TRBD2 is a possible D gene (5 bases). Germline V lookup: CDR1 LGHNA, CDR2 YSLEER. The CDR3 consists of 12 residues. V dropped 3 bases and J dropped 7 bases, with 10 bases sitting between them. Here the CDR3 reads CASSHSGGEQYF. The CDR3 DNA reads TGCGCCAGCAGCCACAGCGGTGGGGAGCAGTACTTC.

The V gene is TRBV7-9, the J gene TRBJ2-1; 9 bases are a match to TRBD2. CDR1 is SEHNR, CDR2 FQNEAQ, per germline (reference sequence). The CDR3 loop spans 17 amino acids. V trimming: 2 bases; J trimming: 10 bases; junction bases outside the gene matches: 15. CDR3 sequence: CASSLRVLLAGQGEQFF. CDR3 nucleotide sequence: TGTGCCAGCAGCTTAAGGGTGTTACTAGCGGGCCAAGGGGAGCAGTTCTTC.

This CDR3 is CASSSNWDEQYF. The CDR3 DNA is TGTGCCAGCAGTTCGAACTGGGACGAGCAGTACTTC. The genes are TRBV6-5 and TRBJ2-7; D ambiguous. There are 12 residues in the CDR3. Trimming stripped 4 bases from V and 5 bases from J, with 9 bases between. CDR1 is MNHEY and CDR2 is SVGAGI in the germline V gene.

The CDR3 DNA sequence: TGCGCCAGCAGCCGACCGGATGGTGTAAAAAACATTCAGTACTTC. It is translated as CASSRPDGVKNIQYF. V is TRBV5-1 and J is TRBJ2-4, with D unresolved. The CDR3 consists of 15 residues. Germline-derived CDR1 and CDR2 are SGHRS and YFSETQ. Deletions cut 4 bases from V and 4 bases from J, with 15 bases between.

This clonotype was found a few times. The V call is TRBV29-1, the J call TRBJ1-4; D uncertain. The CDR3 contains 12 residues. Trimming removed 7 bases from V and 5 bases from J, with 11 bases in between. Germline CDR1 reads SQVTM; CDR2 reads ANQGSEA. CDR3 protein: CSAWSPNEKLFF. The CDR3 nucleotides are TGCAGCGCATGGAGTCCCAATGAAAAACTGTTTTTT.

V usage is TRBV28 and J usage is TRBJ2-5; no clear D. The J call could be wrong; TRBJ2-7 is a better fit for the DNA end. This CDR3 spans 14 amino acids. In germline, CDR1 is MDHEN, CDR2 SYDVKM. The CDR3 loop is CASSPTPLSYEQYF. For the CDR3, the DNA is TGTGCCAGCAGCCCTACCCCGCTCTCCTACGAGCAGTACTTC.

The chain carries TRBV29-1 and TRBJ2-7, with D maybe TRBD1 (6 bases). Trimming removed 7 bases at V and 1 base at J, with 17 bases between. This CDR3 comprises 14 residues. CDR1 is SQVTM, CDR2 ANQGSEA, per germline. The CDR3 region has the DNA TGCAGCGCCGTAGCAGGGGAATTTTCCTACGAGCAGTACTTC. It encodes CSAVAGEFSYEQYF.

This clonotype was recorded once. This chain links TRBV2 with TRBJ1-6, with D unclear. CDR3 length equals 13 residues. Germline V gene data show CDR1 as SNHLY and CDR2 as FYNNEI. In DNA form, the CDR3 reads TGTGTCTCGGGGTTCGAAACGCATTCACCCCTCCACTTT. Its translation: CVSGFETHSPLHF.

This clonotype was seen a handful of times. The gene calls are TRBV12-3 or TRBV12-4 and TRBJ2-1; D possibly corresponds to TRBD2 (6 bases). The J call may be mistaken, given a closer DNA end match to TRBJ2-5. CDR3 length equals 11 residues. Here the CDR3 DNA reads TGTGCCAGCGGGGGGTCCGGGACCCAGTACTTC. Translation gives CASGGSGTQYF.

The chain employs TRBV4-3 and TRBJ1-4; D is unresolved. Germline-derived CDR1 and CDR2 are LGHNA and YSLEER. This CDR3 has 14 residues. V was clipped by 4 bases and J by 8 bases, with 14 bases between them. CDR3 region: CASSPGLLEEKLFF. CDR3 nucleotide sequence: TGCGCCAGCAGCCCCGGCCTCTTGGAGGAAAAACTGTTTTTT.

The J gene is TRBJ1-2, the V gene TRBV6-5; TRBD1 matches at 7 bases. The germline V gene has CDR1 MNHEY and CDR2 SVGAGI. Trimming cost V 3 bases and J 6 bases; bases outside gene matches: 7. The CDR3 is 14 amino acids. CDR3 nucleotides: TGTGCCAGCAGTTATTTCGACAGGGCCGATGGCTACACCTTC. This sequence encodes CASSYFDRADGYTF.

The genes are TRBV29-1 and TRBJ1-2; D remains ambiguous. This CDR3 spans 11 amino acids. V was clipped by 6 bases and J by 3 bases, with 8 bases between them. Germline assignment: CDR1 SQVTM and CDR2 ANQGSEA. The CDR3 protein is CSVDDDYGYTF. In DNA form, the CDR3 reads TGCAGCGTGGACGACGACTATGGCTACACCTTC.

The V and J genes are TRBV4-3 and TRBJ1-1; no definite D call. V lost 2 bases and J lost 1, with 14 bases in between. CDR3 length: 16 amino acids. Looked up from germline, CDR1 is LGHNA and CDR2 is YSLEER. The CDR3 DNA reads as TGCGCCAGCAGCCAAAATAGGATCGGCCCGAACACTGAAGCTTTCTTT. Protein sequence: CASSQNRIGPNTEAFF.

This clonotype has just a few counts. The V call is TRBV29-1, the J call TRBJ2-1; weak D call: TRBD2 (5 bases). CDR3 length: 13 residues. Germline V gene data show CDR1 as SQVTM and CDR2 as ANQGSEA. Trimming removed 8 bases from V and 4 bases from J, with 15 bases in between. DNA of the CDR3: TGCAGCACCAGGAGAGAGGGTTACAATGAGCAGTTCTTC. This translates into CSTRREGYNEQFF.

CDR3 coding DNA: TGCAGCGTCGATCAGGGCCTGGCACGCTACAATGAGCAGTTCTTC. It encodes CSVDQGLARYNEQFF. This chain uses TRBV29-1 with TRBJ2-1; the D gene is possibly TRBD1 (5 bases). Germline assignment: CDR1 SQVTM and CDR2 ANQGSEA. The V end lost 6 bases, the J end lost 3 bases, and 18 bases lay between the germline ends. This CDR3 comprises 15 residues.

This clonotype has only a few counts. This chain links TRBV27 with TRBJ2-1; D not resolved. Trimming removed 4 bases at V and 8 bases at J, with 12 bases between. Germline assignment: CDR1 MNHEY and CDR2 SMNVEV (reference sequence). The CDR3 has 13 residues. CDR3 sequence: CASSYGLRYEQFF. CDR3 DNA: TGTGCCAGCAGTTACGGGTTAAGATATGAGCAGTTCTTC.

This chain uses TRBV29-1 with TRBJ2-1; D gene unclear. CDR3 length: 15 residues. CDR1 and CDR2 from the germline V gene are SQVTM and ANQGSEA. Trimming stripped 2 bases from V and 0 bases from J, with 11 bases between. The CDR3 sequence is CSVERVTRSYNEQFF. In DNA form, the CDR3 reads TGCAGCGTTGAAAGGGTAACCCGCTCCTACAATGAGCAGTTCTTC.